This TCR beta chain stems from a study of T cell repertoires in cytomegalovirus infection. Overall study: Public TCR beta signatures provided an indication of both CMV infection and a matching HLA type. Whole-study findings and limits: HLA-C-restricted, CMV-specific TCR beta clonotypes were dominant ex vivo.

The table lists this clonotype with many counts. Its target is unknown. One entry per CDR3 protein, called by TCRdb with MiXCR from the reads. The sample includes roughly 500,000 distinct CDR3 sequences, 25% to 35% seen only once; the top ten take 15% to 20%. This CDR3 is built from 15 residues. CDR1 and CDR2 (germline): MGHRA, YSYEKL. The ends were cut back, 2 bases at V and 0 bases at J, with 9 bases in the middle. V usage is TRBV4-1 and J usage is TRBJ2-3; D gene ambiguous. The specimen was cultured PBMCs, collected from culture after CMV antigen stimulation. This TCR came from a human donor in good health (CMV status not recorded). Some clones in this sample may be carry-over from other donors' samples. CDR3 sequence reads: CASSQFGVSTDTQYF. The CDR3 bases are TGCGCCAGCAGCCAATTTGGCGTTAGCACAGATACGCAGTATTTT.